This T cell receptor (beta chain) was recovered during a study of shared clonotypes between healthy human individuals. Every subset's genomic DNA went evenly onto several immunoSEQ plates. Profiled with immunoSEQ multiplex PCR; TCRdb holds only in-frame clones, not every one. Here the sample spans a few million clones, about 92% being singletons. The sequence was obtained from a man aged 18 to 29 in good health. Some clones in this sample may be carry-over from other donors' samples. The sequenced sample was naive CD4+ T cells from PBMCs. Subset indicated: CD45RA+ positively selected.

The CDR3 loop reads CASSPYRQERNTEAFF. CDR3 DNA: TGTGCCAGCAGCCCGTACAGACAGGAAAGGAACACTGAAGCTTTCTTT. The chain uses TRBV7-9 and TRBJ1-1; D is perhaps TRBD1 (6 bases). There are 16 residues in the CDR3. Trimming stripped 5 bases from V and 1 base from J, with 17 bases between. CDR1 SEHNR and CDR2 FQNEAQ come from the germline V gene (reference sequence).